Listed below are T cell receptor beta chains from one sample, sequenced in a study of T cell repertoires in cytomegalovirus infection. TCRdb analysed the reads with MiXCR anew, one entry per CDR3 protein. There are 300,000 to 400,000 distinct CDR3 sequences in the sample; more than 9% occur only once, and about 4.5% lies in the top ten. The sample taken for sequencing was PBMCs. The receptors come from a human donor in good health (CMV status not recorded). Some clones in this sample may be carry-over from other donors' samples. The CDR3 runs from the conserved cysteine through the conserved F or W. The D gene is left open where the match is weak. Expanded clones get a size class; other rows say once, few or many, or leave the size out.

size,D,J,V,DNA,CDR3
few,-,TRBJ1-4,TRBV6-2/TRBV6-3,TGTGCCAGCAGGCCGGCCACCTCAGATGAAAAACTGTTTTTT,CASRPATSDEKLFF
few,TRBD1,TRBJ2-7,TRBV12-3/TRBV12-4,TGTGCCAGCAGCCATACGGACAGGGACCACGAGCAGTACTTC,CASSHTDRDHEQYF
many,-,TRBJ2-1,TRBV7-2,TGTGCCAGCAGTCGTCGGTCATCACGGGGCCCCTACAATGAGCAGTTCTTC,CASSRRSSRGPYNEQFF
many,-,TRBJ2-6,TRBV12-3/TRBV12-4,TGTGCCAGCAGCACTATAGGGACTGGGGCCAACGTCCTGACTTTC,CASSTIGTGANVLTF
few,TRBD1,TRBJ1-4,TRBV10-3,TGTGCCATCAGCGGGACAGGGGATGAAAAACTGTTTTTT,CAISGTGDEKLFF
few,TRBD1,TRBJ1-2,TRBV5-6,TGTGCCAGCAGCCCGGGGACAGCAAAAAACTATGGCTACACCTTC,CASSPGTAKNYGYTF
many,TRBD2,TRBJ2-3,TRBV7-2,TGTGCCAGCAGCTTTGGGACTAGCGGTAGCACAGATACGCAGTATTTT,CASSFGTSGSTDTQYF
-,-,TRBJ1-4,TRBV6-5,TGTGCCAGCAGTTACCGGACCCCAACTAATGAAAAACTGTTTTTT,CASSYRTPTNEKLFF
-,TRBD1,TRBJ1-1,TRBV10-3,TGTGCCACCGCGGCGGCAGGGGGTTCCGGCACTGAAGCTTTCTTT,CATAAAGGSGTEAFF
-,-,TRBJ2-7,TRBV7-9,TGTGCCAGCAGCTTGGGACTCCTACCTTACGAGCAGTACTTC,CASSLGLLPYEQYF
many,TRBD1,TRBJ1-2,TRBV7-2,TGTGCCAGCAGCACCCGACAGGGGCATGGCTACACCTTC,CASSTRQGHGYTF
few,-,TRBJ2-3,TRBV20-1,TGCAGTGCTAATGGCAGGGAGATACCAGATACGCAGTATTTT,CSANGREIPDTQYF
many,-,TRBJ1-1,TRBV28,TGTGCCAGCAGTTTTGTGACAGAAGACACTGAAGCTTTCTTT,CASSFVTEDTEAFF
many,TRBD1,TRBJ1-4,TRBV7-2,TGTGCCAGCAGCTTGCAGGACAGGGTAAACGAAAAACTGTTTTTT,CASSLQDRVNEKLFF
many,TRBD1,TRBJ2-7,TRBV15,TGTGCCACCAGCAGAAAGGGACAGGGCTACGAGCAGTACTTC,CATSRKGQGYEQYF
-,TRBD1,TRBJ2-7,TRBV6-2/TRBV6-3,TGTGCCAGCAGTTACCCTAGACAGGGGACCTACGAGCAGTACTTC,CASSYPRQGTYEQYF
many,TRBD1,TRBJ1-6,TRBV7-2,TGTGCCAGCAGCTTAGATCGGGGACAGGGGCTTAATTCACCCCTCCACTTT,CASSLDRGQGLNSPLHF
few,-,TRBJ2-1,TRBV25-1,TGTGCCAGCAGTCCCTCCCAAAGGCAGTTCTTC,CASSPSQRQFF
few,TRBD1,TRBJ1-2,TRBV7-2,TGTGCCAGCAGCAGAGGGGCAGGGGGCGGTGGCTACACCTTC,CASSRGAGGGGYTF
many,TRBD1,TRBJ1-6,TRBV4-1,TGCGCCAGCAGCCAAGATCAAGACAGGGGTGAATCACCCCTCCACTTT,CASSQDQDRGESPLHF
few,TRBD1,TRBJ2-7,TRBV6-6,TGTGCCAGCAGTTTCGGGACAGGGGAACTCTCCTACGAGCAGTACTTC,CASSFGTGELSYEQYF
many,-,TRBJ1-4,TRBV28,TGTGCCACCGGCGGGACACGGGGGCATGAAAAACTGTTTTTT,CATGGTRGHEKLFF
-,-,TRBJ2-2,TRBV28,TGTGCCAGCAGTTTAAGGACGAACACCGGGGAGCTGTTTTTT,CASSLRTNTGELFF
-,-,TRBJ1-2,TRBV27,TGTGCCAGCAGTTTATCCCCCTGGACAGTCTATGGCTACACCTTC,CASSLSPWTVYGYTF
few,-,TRBJ2-7,TRBV20-1,TGCAGTGGTGGGGCGAGCTCCTACGAGCAGTACTTC,CSGGASSYEQYF
many,-,TRBJ2-7,TRBV12-3/TRBV12-4,TGTGCCAGCAGCGCCGGGTTGGGGTACGAGCAGTACTTC,CASSAGLGYEQYF
many,-,TRBJ1-4,TRBV4-2,TGTGCCAGCAGCCAATTGGGGCCGGCTAATGAAAAACTGTTTTTT,CASSQLGPANEKLFF
few,-,TRBJ1-2,TRBV29-1,TGCAGCGTCGCCGTGGGGGGCTACACCTTC,CSVAVGGYTF
many,TRBD2,TRBJ2-5,TRBV28,TGTGCCAGCAGTTCTTTCGACGCCCTAGCGGGGGATGAGACCCAGTACTTC,CASSSFDALAGDETQYF
-,TRBD1,TRBJ1-1,TRBV7-2,TGTGCCAGCGGCCAAGACAGGGGGATCACTGAAGCTTTCTTT,CASGQDRGITEAFF
many,-,TRBJ1-5,TRBV7-2,TGTGCCAGCAGCTTAGGGGCAGTATTCTATAGCAATCAGCCCCAGCATTTT,CASSLGAVFYSNQPQHF
few,TRBD1,TRBJ1-1,TRBV7-2,TGTGCCAGCAGCTTCGGACAGGCCCTGGGCACTGAAGCTTTCTTT,CASSFGQALGTEAFF
many,TRBD2,TRBJ2-7,TRBV6-2/TRBV6-3,TGTGCCAGCAGTCAGCGGGGGGGGAGCGGCGAGCAGTACTTC,CASSQRGGSGEQYF
-,-,TRBJ1-1,TRBV20-1,TGCAGTGCTAGACAAGTGAACACTGAAGCTTTCTTT,CSARQVNTEAFF
-,TRBD2,TRBJ2-1,TRBV11-3,TGTGCCAGCAGCTTAGTGCGGGGGACCAATGAGCAGTTCTTC,CASSLVRGTNEQFF
few,TRBD1,TRBJ2-7,TRBV7-9,TGTGCCAGCAGCTCCCCGACAGGGGGTCCCCACGAGCAGTACTTC,CASSSPTGGPHEQYF
many,TRBD2,TRBJ2-5,TRBV29-1,TGCAGCGTTGCGGGACTAGCGGGGGAAGAGACCCAGTACTTC,CSVAGLAGEETQYF
few,-,TRBJ2-3,TRBV7-6,TGTGCCAGCAGCTTCAGTTTAACAGATACGCAGTATTTT,CASSFSLTDTQYF
-,-,TRBJ2-4,TRBV5-1,TGCGCCAGCAGCTTGGAATGGAACATTCAGTACTTC,CASSLEWNIQYF
few,TRBD2,TRBJ2-4,TRBV19,TGTGCCAGTACTGGCGGGAGGGCCGACATTCAGTACTTC,CASTGGRADIQYF
few,-,TRBJ2-5,TRBV28,TGTGCCAGCAGTTTAGGACCGTCGCCACAAGAGACCCAGTACTTC,CASSLGPSPQETQYF
few,-,TRBJ2-1,TRBV25-1,TGTGCCAGCAGTGCCTTGGGAGTTCGCAATGAGCAGTTCTTC,CASSALGVRNEQFF
-,-,TRBJ2-7,TRBV20-1,TGCAGTGCTCATAGGCGGCTGGGCGGCTACGAGCAGTACTTC,CSAHRRLGGYEQYF
few,-,TRBJ1-1,TRBV4-1,TGCGCCAGCAGCCCAGATGGAGGCGGCACTGAAGCTTTCTTT,CASSPDGGGTEAFF
-,-,TRBJ2-5,TRBV12-3/TRBV12-4,TGTGCCAGCAGTTTGTATCGGGACGGCTCTTTGGAGACCCAGTACTTC,CASSLYRDGSLETQYF
few,-,TRBJ2-3,TRBV5-5,TGTGCCAGCACCGGGTGGACAGATACGCAGTATTTT,CASTGWTDTQYF
-,TRBD1,TRBJ2-7,TRBV19,TGTGCCAGTAGCCTAGACAGGGGAGTAGGCGAGCAGTACTTC,CASSLDRGVGEQYF
-,TRBD1,TRBJ2-3,TRBV6-6,TGTGCCAGCAGCCTCGGGACAGGGGGCGTAGGATCCACAGATACGCAGTATTTT,CASSLGTGGVGSTDTQYF
few,TRBD1,TRBJ1-5,TRBV4-2,TGTGCCAGCAGCCAAGTGGAACAGGGGGCCCATCAGCCCCAGCATTTT,CASSQVEQGAHQPQHF
-,-,TRBJ2-7,TRBV7-9,TGTGCCAGCAGCTTAGTTCTTTCAGGCACGACTTACGAGCAGTACTTC,CASSLVLSGTTYEQYF
many,TRBD1,TRBJ1-3,TRBV7-8,TGTGCCAGCAGCGCCCGGACAGGACTGTTATCTGGAAACACCATATATTTT,CASSARTGLLSGNTIYF
-,-,TRBJ2-7,TRBV29-1,TGCAGCGTTGAATTGGGCGCCAACTACGAGCAGTACTTC,CSVELGANYEQYF
few,TRBD2,TRBJ2-2,TRBV5-1,TGCGCCAGCAGCTGGACTAGCGGGAGTACCGGGGAGCTGTTTTTT,CASSWTSGSTGELFF